This passage covers 20 T cell receptor beta chains from one sample sequenced in a study of blood T cell repertoires in COVID-19. Repertoires were generated with immunoSEQ multiplex PCR, while TCRdb's copy carries only in-frame clones and drops some. The sample yields 150,000 or so clones, around 83% seen once. Sequencing was done on a sample of peripheral blood. The source of these receptors is a woman between 50 and 59 years old with COVID-19, enrolled during active disease.

This clone appeared a single time. CDR3 nucleotide sequence: TGTGCCAGCTCAGCTGCGGGGTCGGACGAGCAGTACTTC. This sequence encodes CASSAAGSDEQYF. The chain joins TRBV18 to TRBJ2-7; weak D call: TRBD2 (6 bases). CDR1 is KGHSH and CDR2 is LQKENI in the germline V gene. V dropped 5 bases and J dropped 5 bases, with 13 bases sitting between them. The CDR3 spans 13 residues.

The V call is TRBV6-6, the J call TRBJ2-1, with TRBD2 as a possible D gene (5 bases). Germline V lookup: CDR1 MNHNY, CDR2 SVGAGI (reference sequence). V lost 4 bases, J lost 6 bases, and 7 bases lay in between. The CDR3 is made up of 12 amino acids. The CDR3 sequence is CASSFSGNEQFF. The DNA for the CDR3 is TGTGCCAGCAGTTTCAGCGGCAATGAGCAGTTCTTC.

The chain's CDR3 is CASSLGQGFYNEQFF. CDR3 DNA: TGTGCCAGCAGCTTAGGACAGGGCTTCTACAATGAGCAGTTCTTC. This chain joins TRBV11-2 and TRBJ2-1, with 7 bases identical to TRBD1. Germline CDR1 is SGHAT and CDR2 is FQNNGV. After removal of 1 base from V and 3 bases from J, the junction contained 3 bases not matched to a gene. The length of the CDR3 is 15 residues.

The sample holds one count of this clone. The CDR3, as DNA: TGTGCCAGCAGTTTTCTCTACGGACTAGCGGGGAGGCGGGACGAGCAGTACTTC. This encodes CASSFLYGLAGRRDEQYF. The genes are TRBV6-2 or TRBV6-3 and TRBJ2-7; 12 bases agree with TRBD2. The germline V gene has CDR1 MNHEY and CDR2 SVGEGT. V shed 4 bases, J shed 5 bases, and the junction held 15 bases outside the gene matches. There are 18 residues in the CDR3.

The chain employs TRBV4-2 and TRBJ1-1; TRBD1 might be the D (6 bases). V gave up 3 bases and J gave up 0 bases, with 14 bases separating them. The CDR3 has 16 residues. Germline values: CDR1 LGHNA, CDR2 YNFKEQ. CDR3: CASSHLLRGLNTEAFF. DNA for the CDR3: TGTGCCAGCAGCCACCTGCTTAGGGGGTTGAACACTGAAGCTTTCTTT.

The chain links TRBV5-1 to TRBJ2-6; D ambiguous. With 0 bases removed from V and 2 bases from J, the gap between germline ends came to 6 bases. Germline values: CDR1 SGHRS, CDR2 YFSETQ. The CDR3 loop spans 15 amino acids. The CDR3 loop reads CASSLALTGANVLTF. The DNA for the CDR3 is TGCGCCAGCAGCTTGGCCCTTACTGGGGCCAACGTCCTGACTTTC.

The V call is TRBV9, the J call TRBJ1-1; D perhaps matches TRBD1 (5 bases). The V gene's germline CDR1 is SGDLS and CDR2 YYNGEE. The CDR3 extends over 15 amino acids. Trimming took off 0 bases at V and 0 bases at J, with 9 bases between the two ends. CDR3 nucleotide sequence: TGTGCCAGCAGCGTAGACGGGGGGGTGAACACTGAAGCTTTCTTT. Protein product: CASSVDGGVNTEAFF. Full variable domain (outside the CDR3, taken from reference TRBV9 and TRBJ1-1): DSGVTQTPKHLITATGQRVTLRCSPRSGDLSVYWYQQSLDQGLQFLIQYYNGEERAKGNILERFSAQQFPDLHSELNLSSLELGDSALYFCASSVDGGVNTEAFFGQGTRLTVV.

The J gene is TRBJ2-3, the V gene TRBV5-1, with a tentative D call TRBD2 (6 bases). Trimming took off 2 bases at V and 3 bases at J, with 16 bases between the two ends. Germline-derived CDR1 and CDR2 are SGHRS and YFSETQ. This CDR3 is 16 amino acids long. The CDR3, as DNA: TGCGCCAGCAGCTTCTCTAGCGTGGGAGAGACAGATACGCAGTATTTT. Its translation is CASSFSSVGETDTQYF.

This clone has just one count. V and J are TRBV6-6 and TRBJ1-2, with a tentative D call TRBD1 (6 bases). V shed 5 bases and J shed 7 bases, with 17 bases lying between them. Germline V gene data show CDR1 as MNHNY and CDR2 as SVGAGI (reference sequence). The CDR3 extends over 14 amino acids. The CDR3 protein is CASSLRRGDSGYTF. The CDR3 region has the DNA TGTGCCAGCAGTCTCCGCAGGGGAGACTCTGGCTACACCTTC.

The chain uses TRBV9 and TRBJ1-4; D may be TRBD1 (5 bases). The germline gives CDR1 SGDLS, CDR2 YYNGEE. The CDR3 sequence is 14 residues long. V was pared by 7 bases and J by 5 bases, with 15 bases between. CDR3 DNA sequence: TGTGCCAGCGGGCGGGGGACCGTAAATGAAAAACTGTTTTTT. It is translated as CASGRGTVNEKLFF.

The chain carries TRBV30 and TRBJ1-3; TRBD1 is a possible D gene (5 bases). This CDR3 is built from 13 residues. The V end lost 4 bases, the J end lost 4 bases, and 11 bases lay between the germline ends. Germline-derived CDR1 and CDR2 are GTSNPN and SVGIG (reference sequence). The CDR3 is CAWNMGPGNTIYF. In DNA form, the CDR3 reads TGTGCCTGGAATATGGGGCCCGGAAACACCATATATTTT.

The chain is built from TRBV10-3 and TRBJ1-2, with 12 bases matching TRBD1. The germline V gene encodes CDR1 ENHRY and CDR2 SYGVKD. Germline trimming cut 2 bases from V and 7 bases from J; bases unmatched to any gene: 11. The CDR3 has 17 residues. In nucleotides, the CDR3 is TGTGCCATCAGTGAGACCGGACCGGGACAGGGGGCGGGTGGCTACACCTTC. It yields the protein CAISETGPGQGAGGYTF.

This sequence joins TRBV3-1 (or the pseudogene TRBV3-2) and TRBJ2-3; D remains unclear. CDR3 length: 16 residues. Deletions cut 0 bases from V and 1 base from J, with 11 bases between. CDR1 and CDR2 from the germline V gene are LGHDT and YNNKEL (reference sequence). As DNA, the CDR3 is TGTGCCAGCAGCCAAGATCGAGGTAGTCGCACAGATACGCAGTATTTT. Protein sequence: CASSQDRGSRTDTQYF.

The chain carries TRBV6-6 and TRBJ1-2; D gene unclear. Germline V gene lookup returns CDR1 MNHNY and CDR2 SVGAGI (reference sequence). V was shortened by 2 bases and J by 4 bases, with 8 bases between the two germline ends. The length of the CDR3 is 13 residues. The CDR3 DNA sequence: TGTGCCAGCAGTTACGATCAGATCTATGGCTACACCTTC. Residues: CASSYDQIYGYTF.

This clone was observed once. The V and J genes are TRBV24-1 and TRBJ1-2, with 9 nucleotides matching TRBD1. The CDR3 is made up of 13 amino acids. Trimming at V came to 4 bases and at J to 8 bases, leaving 4 bases not matched to a gene. Germline CDR1 is KGHDR and CDR2 is SFDVKD. The CDR3 DNA is TGTGCCACCAGTGAACGGGACAGGGAGGGCTACACCTTC. It translates to CATSERDREGYTF.

This clone was detected only once. The rearrangement joins TRBV5-1 to TRBJ2-4; TRBD2 matches 10 bases. V gave up 1 base and J gave up 0 bases; unmatched junction bases: 4. The CDR3 runs to 17 residues. Germline V gene sequence: CDR1 SGHRS, CDR2 YFSETQ. In nucleotides, the CDR3 is TGCGCCAGCAGCTTGACTAGCGGGGAACTAGCCAAAAACATTCAGTACTTC. Protein: CASSLTSGELAKNIQYF.

This clone came up many times. J is TRBJ1-4 and V is TRBV6-5, with TRBD1 as a possible D gene (5 bases). The CDR3 length is 13 residues. Germline V gives CDR1 MNHEY, CDR2 SVGAGI. V lost 8 bases and J 7 bases, leaving 14 bases between the germline ends. CDR3 sequence reads: CASGEETGEKLFF. In DNA, the CDR3 is TGTGCCAGCGGGGAGGAAACAGGTGAAAAACTGTTTTTT.

In this sample, this clone turned up once. V usage is TRBV29-1 and J usage is TRBJ2-3; 9 nucleotides line up with TRBD2. Trimming cost V 3 bases and J 1 base; bases outside gene matches: 2. The CDR3 extends over 14 amino acids. Germline V gene lookup returns CDR1 SQVTM and CDR2 ANQGSEA. CDR3 loop: CSVDGGGGTDTQYF. The CDR3 nucleotides read TGCAGCGTTGATGGCGGGGGGGGCACAGATACGCAGTATTTT.

The rearrangement links TRBV5-5 to TRBJ2-2; a weak D match, TRBD2 (5 bases). Trimming cost V 2 bases and J 1 base, with 15 bases left between them. This CDR3 has 17 amino acids. The germline V gene has CDR1 SGHKS and CDR2 YYEKEE (reference sequence). Here the CDR3 reads CASSFSVTTQNTGELFF. CDR3 DNA sequence: TGTGCCAGCAGCTTCTCCGTGACTACCCAGAACACCGGGGAGCTGTTTTTT.

The gene calls are TRBV29-1 and TRBJ2-1; D call uncertain. Per the germline V gene, CDR1 is SQVTM and CDR2 is ANQGSEA. This CDR3 spans 13 amino acids. V lost 8 bases to trimming and J lost 8 bases, with 19 bases between them. DNA for the CDR3: TGCAGCTCCCAGACACTCACCTCGGATGAGCAGTTCTTC. Protein: CSSQTLTSDEQFF.